The 28 T cell receptor beta chains given below trace back to one sample, sequenced in a study of Ad26.COV2.S vaccination and SARS-CoV-2 variants. The treatment: roughly 19 received Ad26.COV2.S at low or high dose, single or two shots; about 5 received placebo; per-sample allocation not given. Sampling took place 63 days after the first vaccine or placebo injection. Method: immunoSEQ multiplex PCR; TCRdb's copy keeps in-frame clones and lacks some. The sample includes about 390,000 clones, 88% of them seen just once. This material consisted of peripheral blood, taken in a trial of Ad26.COV2.S vaccine versus placebo. The source of these receptors is a person between 18 and 65 years old who received the Ad26.COV2.S COVID-19 vaccine or a placebo.

V is TRBV13 and J is TRBJ2-3; D is ambiguous. Germline V gives CDR1 PRHDT, CDR2 FYEKMQ (reference sequence). CDR3 length: 16 residues. Trimming left V 5 bases short and J 3 bases short, with 18 bases between. The CDR3 nucleotides read TGTGCCAGCAGCCCCGGTGGCGTACGGCCTACAGATACGCAGTATTTT. Translation gives CASSPGGVRPTDTQYF.

The chain recombines TRBV21-1 with TRBJ1-3. TRBV21-1 is annotated as a pseudogene. CDR3 length: 16 residues. CDR3 bases: TGTGCCAGCAGCAAAGATAAGGCCCGCTCTGGAAACACCATATATTTT. This translates into CASSKDKARSGNTIYF.

The V and J genes are TRBV10-3 and TRBJ2-7, with 7 bases matching TRBD1. The CDR3 runs 11 residues. From germline, CDR1 is ENHRY and CDR2 SYGVKD. The V segment lost 10 bases and the J segment 5 bases; nucleotides outside the gene matches: 5. The DNA for the CDR3 is TGTGCCACAACAACAGGGGACGAGCAGTACTTC. Amino acid sequence: CATTTGDEQYF.

J is TRBJ1-2 and V is TRBV5-4; TRBD1 matches at 7 bases. V lost 2 bases, J lost 3 bases, and 1 base stayed unmatched. This CDR3 comprises 13 residues. Germline-derived CDR1 and CDR2 are SGHNT and YYREEE (reference sequence). The CDR3 DNA reads as TGTGCCAGCAGCTTCGACAGGGACTATGGCTACACCTTC. Amino acid sequence: CASSFDRDYGYTF.

The V gene is TRBV19, the J gene TRBJ1-1, with TRBD1 as a possible D gene (6 bases). V lost 7 bases and J 3 bases, leaving 18 bases between the germline ends. Germline V gene sequence: CDR1 LNHDA, CDR2 SQIVND (reference sequence). The CDR3 has 15 amino acids. CDR3 protein: CASIDFFNRDTEAFF. The CDR3, as DNA: TGTGCCAGTATAGATTTTTTCAACAGGGACACTGAAGCTTTCTTT.

The chain has TRBV18 and TRBJ2-2; D assignment may be TRBD1 or TRBD2 (5 bases each). V lost 2 bases and J lost 13, with 23 bases in between. Germline CDR1 KGHSH, CDR2 LQKENI. The CDR3 length is 16 residues. This CDR3 is CASSPTEGALARGLFF. The CDR3 DNA is TGTGCCAGCTCACCAACGGAAGGGGCGCTCGCACGGGGGCTGTTTTTT.

This clone was found a few times. The J gene is TRBJ1-1, the V gene TRBV6-5, with D possibly matching TRBD1 (6 bases). Trimming left V 2 bases short and J 10 bases short, with 20 bases between. CDR1 and CDR2 (germline): MNHEY, SVGAGI. The CDR3 runs to 15 residues. The CDR3 reads CASSYLRGGADRAFF. The CDR3 bases are TGTGCCAGCAGTTACCTTCGGGGGGGGGCGGATCGAGCTTTCTTT.

This clone appeared once. The chain employs TRBV5-6 and TRBJ1-1; TRBD1 might be the D (5 bases). Germline CDR1 and CDR2: SGHDT and YYEEEE. This CDR3 spans 16 amino acids. V dropped 4 bases and J dropped 4 bases, with 20 bases sitting between them. CDR3 sequence reads: CASSLLGGGALTEAFF. The CDR3 DNA reads TGTGCCAGCAGCCTCCTGGGGGGTGGGGCTCTCACTGAAGCTTTCTTT.

The V and J genes are TRBV4-1 and TRBJ2-6; D may correspond to TRBD1 or TRBD2 (5 bases each). Germline loops: CDR1 MGHRA, CDR2 YSYEKL. CDR3 length equals 18 residues. Trimming shortened V by 6 bases and J by 0 bases, and 18 bases separated the two germline ends. The CDR3 region is CASREGGRAPSGANVLTF. In nucleotides, the CDR3 is TGCGCCAGCAGGGAAGGAGGCAGGGCCCCCTCTGGGGCCAACGTCCTGACTTTC.

The chain carries TRBV9 and TRBJ1-2; possibly TRBD1 for D (5 bases). The ends were cut back, 1 base at V and 6 bases at J, with 13 bases in the middle. The CDR3 totals 14 residues. Germline V gene sequence: CDR1 SGDLS, CDR2 YYNGEE. The CDR3 is CASSVMGRADGYTF. In nucleotides, the CDR3 is TGTGCCAGCAGCGTAATGGGCAGGGCCGATGGCTACACCTTC.

The chain recombines TRBV7-2 with TRBJ2-7; D not certain. In germline, CDR1 is SGHTA, CDR2 FQGNSA. V lost 4 bases and J lost 5, with 15 bases in between. This CDR3 region has 14 residues. The CDR3 reads CASSSTSPSNEQYF. CDR3 coding DNA: TGTGCCAGCAGCTCCACGTCTCCCTCGAACGAGCAGTACTTC.

The J gene is TRBJ2-5, the V gene TRBV29-1, with a possible D match to TRBD2 (5 bases). This CDR3 has 15 amino acids. Germline CDR1 is SQVTM and CDR2 is ANQGSEA. Trimming took 3 bases from V and 4 from J, leaving 18 bases between them. In DNA, the CDR3 is TGCAGCGTTGAGGCGGGTGAAGGATTTGGAGAGACCCAGTACTTC. Translation: CSVEAGEGFGETQYF.

This chain links TRBV6-5 with TRBJ2-5, with D possibly being TRBD1 or TRBD2 (6 bases each). Deletions cut 5 bases from V and 7 bases from J, with 14 bases between. In germline, CDR1 is MNHEY, CDR2 SVGAGI. The CDR3 length is 13 residues. The chain's CDR3 is CASSLGGPGTQYF. CDR3 DNA: TGTGCCAGCAGTCTCGGGGGCCCCGGGACCCAGTACTTC.

The chain combines TRBV6-1 with TRBJ1-6, with D possibly matching TRBD1 (5 bases). The germline V and J ends were trimmed by 2 bases and 10 bases, with 15 bases remaining between them. The CDR3 covers 15 residues. CDR1 and CDR2 (germline): MNHNS, SASEGT. The CDR3: CASSENGGGGSPLHF. As DNA, the CDR3 is TGTGCCAGCAGTGAAAATGGGGGAGGAGGGTCACCCCTCCACTTT.

Concerning this clone itself: Other DNA sequences in this sample translate to the same CDR3. This rearrangement joins TRBV5-1 to TRBJ2-7, with 7 bases matching TRBD1. V shed 0 bases, J shed 5 bases, and the junction held 2 bases outside the gene matches. This CDR3 spans 13 amino acids. The germline V gene has CDR1 SGHRS and CDR2 YFSETQ. Here the CDR3 reads CASSLGQGNEQYF. The CDR3 coding sequence is TGCGCCAGCAGCTTGGGACAGGGTAACGAGCAGTACTTC.

The J gene is TRBJ2-1, the V gene TRBV12-3 or TRBV12-4; 7 nucleotides agree with TRBD1. The V gene end was trimmed by 5 bases and the J gene end by 5 bases; junction bases not matched to a gene: 3. This CDR3 is 13 amino acids long. CDR3 in amino acids: CASSDDRDNEQFF. The CDR3 DNA reads TGTGCCAGCAGTGATGACAGGGACAATGAGCAGTTCTTC.

The chain employs TRBV5-5 and TRBJ1-1; 7 bases line up with TRBD1. Germline CDR1 is SGHKS and CDR2 is YYEKEE (reference sequence). V lost 2 bases to trimming and J lost 11 bases; unmatched junction nucleotides: 3. The CDR3 consists of 11 residues. The CDR3 is CASSFQGDAFF. Written as DNA, the CDR3 is TGTGCCAGCAGCTTTCAGGGGGATGCTTTCTTT.

The chain uses TRBV5-1 and TRBJ2-5; TRBD2 is a possible D gene (5 bases). CDR1 and CDR2 from the germline V gene are SGHRS and YFSETQ. V shed 3 bases and J shed 4 bases, with 16 bases lying between them. The CDR3 sequence is 15 residues long. For the CDR3, the DNA is TGCGCCAGCAGCTCAATAGGACCCGGGGTAGAGACCCAGTACTTC. Protein: CASSSIGPGVETQYF.

This rearrangement joins TRBV5-1 to TRBJ1-5; D is unclear. V was clipped by 0 bases and J by 10 bases, with 17 bases between them. The CDR3 has 15 residues. From germline, CDR1 is SGHRS and CDR2 YFSETQ. The CDR3 sequence: CASSLADPTVGPQHF. CDR3 bases: TGCGCCAGCAGCTTGGCAGACCCGACGGTCGGCCCCCAGCATTTT.

The chain employs TRBV2 and TRBJ1-4, with 9 bases aligning to TRBD1. Germline V gene lookup returns CDR1 SNHLY and CDR2 FYNNEI. This CDR3 spans 14 amino acids. The trim removed 6 bases at V and 7 bases at J, leaving 6 bases unmatched. CDR3 residues: CASSATGGLEKLFF. For the CDR3, the DNA is TGTGCCAGCAGCGCGACAGGGGGTCTTGAAAAACTGTTTTTT.

On this clone itself: The sample contains more than one DNA sequence encoding this CDR3. V and J are TRBV3-1 (or the pseudogene TRBV3-2) and TRBJ1-1; D unresolved. V shed 1 base and J shed 1 base, with 4 bases lying between them. CDR3 length: 13 residues. CDR1 is LGHDT and CDR2 is YNNKEL in the germline V gene (reference sequence). CDR3 protein: CASSQGPNTEAFF. The DNA of the CDR3 is TGTGCCAGCAGCCAAGGGCCGAACACTGAAGCTTTCTTT.

The rearrangement links TRBV7-9 to TRBJ2-3; D possibly corresponds to TRBD2 (6 bases). The germline gives CDR1 SEHNR, CDR2 FQNEAQ (reference sequence). V lost 5 bases, J lost 4 bases, and 10 bases lay in between. This CDR3 is built from 13 residues. CDR3 sequence: CASSPGEADTQYF. The CDR3 region has the DNA TGTGCCAGCAGCCCGGGGGAGGCAGATACGCAGTATTTT.

This clone came up a few times. Here the CDR3 reads CASSAGGKLYEQYF. CDR3 nucleotides: TGCGCCAGCAGCGCCGGTGGGAAACTCTACGAGCAGTACTTC. The rearrangement uses TRBV5-1 and TRBJ2-7; D unclear. Trimming stripped 4 bases from V and 3 bases from J, with 14 bases between. The CDR3 is 14 amino acids. The germline V gene has CDR1 SGHRS and CDR2 YFSETQ.

The genes are TRBV18 and TRBJ1-1, with D possibly being TRBD1 (5 bases). The germline gives CDR1 KGHSH, CDR2 LQKENI. Trimming took 3 bases from V and 7 from J, leaving 15 bases between them. The CDR3 consists of 14 residues. CDR3 coding DNA: TGTGCCAGCTCACCTCGGCAAGGGGTGAATGAAGCTTTCTTT. This codes for CASSPRQGVNEAFF. The full variable domain, rest sourced from reference TRBV18 and TRBJ1-1, is NAGVMQNPRHLVRRRGQEARLRCSPMKGHSHVYWYRQLPEEGLKFMVYLQKENIIDESGMPKERFSAEFPKEGPSILRIQQVVRGDSAAYFCASSPRQGVNEAFFGQGTRLTVV.

This chain links TRBV2 with TRBJ2-7; 12 positions match TRBD1. The ends lost 5 bases at V and 7 bases at J; junction bases unmatched: 6. Germline V gene sequence: CDR1 SNHLY, CDR2 FYNNEI. The CDR3 length is 14 residues. DNA of the CDR3: TGTGCCAGCAGTACCGGGACAGGGGGCTTTGAGCAGTACTTC. Translating it yields CASSTGTGGFEQYF. Supplemented by reference TRBV2 and TRBJ2-7, the full variable domain reads EPEVTQTPSHQVTQMGQEVILRCVPISNHLYFYWYRQILGQKVEFLVSFYNNEISEKSEIFDDQFSVERPDGSNFTLKIRSTKLEDSAMYFCASSTGTGGFEQYFGPGTRLTVT.

CDR3 sequence reads: CASRKAGTNTEAFF. The CDR3 nucleotides read TGTGCCAGTAGGAAGGCCGGGACAAACACTGAAGCTTTCTTT. The J gene is TRBJ1-1, the V gene TRBV19; tentatively, D is TRBD1 (6 bases). Between the trimmed V and J ends, which lost 6 bases and 2 bases, there was a span of 13 bases. Per germline, CDR1 LNHDA and CDR2 SQIVND (reference sequence). The CDR3 spans 14 residues.

The rearrangement joins TRBV4-1 to TRBJ2-5, with 8 bases lining up with TRBD1. The trim removed 0 bases at V and 5 bases at J, leaving 5 bases unmatched. CDR1 is MGHRA, CDR2 YSYEKL, per germline. This CDR3 is 15 amino acids long. For the CDR3, the DNA is TGCGCCAGCAGCCAAGATTGGACAGGGACGGAGACCCAGTACTTC. Translation gives CASSQDWTGTETQYF.

This chain connects TRBV6-5 to TRBJ2-5; the match to TRBD2 covers 8 bases. The V gene end was trimmed by 0 bases and the J gene end by 5 bases; junction bases not matched to a gene: 2. From germline, CDR1 is MNHEY and CDR2 SVGAGI. The CDR3 covers 14 residues. This CDR3 is CASSYSSSGETQYF. The DNA for the CDR3 is TGTGCCAGCAGTTACTCTTCTAGCGGGGAGACCCAGTACTTC.